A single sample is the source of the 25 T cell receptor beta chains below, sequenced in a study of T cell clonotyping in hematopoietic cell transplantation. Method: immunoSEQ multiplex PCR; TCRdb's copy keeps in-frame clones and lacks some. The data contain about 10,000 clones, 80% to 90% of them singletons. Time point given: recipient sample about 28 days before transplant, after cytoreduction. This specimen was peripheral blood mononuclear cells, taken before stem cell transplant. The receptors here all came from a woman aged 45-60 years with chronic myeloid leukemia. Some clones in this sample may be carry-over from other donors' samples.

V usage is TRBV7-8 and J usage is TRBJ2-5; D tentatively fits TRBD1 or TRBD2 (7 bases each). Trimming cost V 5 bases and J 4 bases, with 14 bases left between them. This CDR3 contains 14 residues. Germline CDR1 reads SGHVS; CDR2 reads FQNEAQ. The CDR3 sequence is CASSETGEGETQYF. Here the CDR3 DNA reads TGTGCCAGCAGCGAAACAGGGGAGGGAGAGACCCAGTACTTC.

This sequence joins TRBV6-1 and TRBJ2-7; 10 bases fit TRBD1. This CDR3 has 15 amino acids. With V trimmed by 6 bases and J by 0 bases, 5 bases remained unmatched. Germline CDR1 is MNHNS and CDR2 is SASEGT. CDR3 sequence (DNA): TGTGCCAGCAGGCCCGGGACAGGGGCCTCCTACGAGCAGTACTTC. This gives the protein CASRPGTGASYEQYF.

The CDR3 region has the DNA TGTGCCTGGAGTGTACAAGGGGCTAATGAAAAACTGTTTTTT. Its protein is CAWSVQGANEKLFF. V and J are TRBV30 and TRBJ1-4, with D perhaps TRBD1 (5 bases). Germline CDR1 reads GTSNPN; CDR2 reads SVGIG (reference sequence). The V gene lost 0 bases and the J gene lost 3 bases, with 8 bases spanning the gap. The CDR3 consists of 14 residues.

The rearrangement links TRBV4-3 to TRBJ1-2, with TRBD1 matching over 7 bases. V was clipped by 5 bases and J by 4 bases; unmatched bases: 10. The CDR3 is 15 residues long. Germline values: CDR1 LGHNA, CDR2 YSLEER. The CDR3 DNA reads TGCGCCAGCAGCTACGACAGGGATGCCCGCTATGGCTACACCTTC. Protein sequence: CASSYDRDARYGYTF.

This CDR3 is CAISENRGTGELFF. The CDR3, as DNA: TGTGCCATCAGTGAGAACAGGGGAACCGGGGAGCTGTTTTTT. The chain employs TRBV10-3 and TRBJ2-2, with TRBD1 matching 7 bases. Germline V gives CDR1 ENHRY, CDR2 SYGVKD. The CDR3 runs 14 residues. J was trimmed by 5 bases and V by 2 bases; bases with no gene match: 2.

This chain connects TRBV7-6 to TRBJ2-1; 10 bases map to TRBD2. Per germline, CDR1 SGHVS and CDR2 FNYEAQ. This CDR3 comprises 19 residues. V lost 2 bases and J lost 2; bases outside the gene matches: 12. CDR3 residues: CASSLRNMASGSTYNEQFF. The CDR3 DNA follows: TGTGCCAGCAGCTTACGGAATATGGCTAGCGGGAGTACCTACAATGAGCAGTTCTTC.

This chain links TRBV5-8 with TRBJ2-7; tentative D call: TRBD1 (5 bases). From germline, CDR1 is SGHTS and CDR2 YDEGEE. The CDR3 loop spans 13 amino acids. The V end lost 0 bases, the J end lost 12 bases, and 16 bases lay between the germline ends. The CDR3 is CASSLVPTARPYF. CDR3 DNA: TGTGCCAGCAGCTTGGTGCCGACAGCCAGGCCGTACTTC.

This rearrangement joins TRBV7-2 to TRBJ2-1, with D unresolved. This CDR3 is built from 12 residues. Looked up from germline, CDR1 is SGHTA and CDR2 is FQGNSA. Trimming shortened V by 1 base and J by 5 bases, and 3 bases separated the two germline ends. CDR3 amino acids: CASSLDNNEQFF. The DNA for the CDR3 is TGTGCCAGCAGCTTAGACAACAATGAGCAGTTCTTC.

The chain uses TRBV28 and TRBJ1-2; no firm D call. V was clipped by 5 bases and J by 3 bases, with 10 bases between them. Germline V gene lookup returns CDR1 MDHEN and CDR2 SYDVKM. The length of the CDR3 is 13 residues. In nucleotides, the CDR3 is TGTGCCAGCAGTCTTTCGAGTGACTATGGCTACACCTTC. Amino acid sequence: CASSLSSDYGYTF.

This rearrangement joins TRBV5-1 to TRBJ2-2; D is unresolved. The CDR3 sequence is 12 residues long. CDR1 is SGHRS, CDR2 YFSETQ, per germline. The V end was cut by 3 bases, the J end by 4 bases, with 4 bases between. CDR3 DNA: TGCGCCAGCAGCTCCGGCACCGGGGAGCTGTTTTTT. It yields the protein CASSSGTGELFF.

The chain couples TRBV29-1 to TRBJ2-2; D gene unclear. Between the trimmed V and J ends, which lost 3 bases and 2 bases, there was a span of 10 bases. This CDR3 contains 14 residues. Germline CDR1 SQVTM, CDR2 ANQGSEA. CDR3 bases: TGCAGCGTTGAGAACCGGGCAAACACCGGGGAGCTGTTTTTT. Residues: CSVENRANTGELFF.

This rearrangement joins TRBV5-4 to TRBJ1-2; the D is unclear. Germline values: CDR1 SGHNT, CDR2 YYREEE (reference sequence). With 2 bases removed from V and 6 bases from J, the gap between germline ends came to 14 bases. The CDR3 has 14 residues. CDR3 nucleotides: TGTGCCAGCAGCTTAAGCGCCCGCCCAAATGGCTACACCTTC. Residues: CASSLSARPNGYTF.

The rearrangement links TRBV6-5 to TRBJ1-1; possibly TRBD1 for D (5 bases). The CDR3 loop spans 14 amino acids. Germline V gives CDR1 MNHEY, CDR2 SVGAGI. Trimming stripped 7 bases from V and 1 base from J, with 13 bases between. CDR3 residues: CASTLRGTNTEAFF. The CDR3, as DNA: TGTGCCAGCACCCTACGGGGGACGAACACTGAAGCTTTCTTT.

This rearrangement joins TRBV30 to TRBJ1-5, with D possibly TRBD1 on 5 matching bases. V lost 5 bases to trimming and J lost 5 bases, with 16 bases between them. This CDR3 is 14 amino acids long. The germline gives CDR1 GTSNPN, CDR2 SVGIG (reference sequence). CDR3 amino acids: CAWAGTNKYQPQHF. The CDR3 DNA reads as TGTGCCTGGGCCGGGACCAATAAATATCAGCCCCAGCATTTT.

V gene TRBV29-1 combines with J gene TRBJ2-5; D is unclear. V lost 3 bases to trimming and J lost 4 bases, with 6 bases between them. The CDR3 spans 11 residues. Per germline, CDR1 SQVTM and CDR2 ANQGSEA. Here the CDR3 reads CSVDSGETQYF. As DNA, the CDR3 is TGCAGCGTTGATTCCGGAGAGACCCAGTACTTC.

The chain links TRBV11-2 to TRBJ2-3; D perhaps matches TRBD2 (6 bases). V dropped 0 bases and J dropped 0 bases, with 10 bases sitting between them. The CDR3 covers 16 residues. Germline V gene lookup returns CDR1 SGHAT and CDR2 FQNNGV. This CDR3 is CASSLDGLASTDTQYF. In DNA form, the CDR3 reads TGTGCCAGCAGCTTAGATGGTCTAGCGAGCACAGATACGCAGTATTTT.

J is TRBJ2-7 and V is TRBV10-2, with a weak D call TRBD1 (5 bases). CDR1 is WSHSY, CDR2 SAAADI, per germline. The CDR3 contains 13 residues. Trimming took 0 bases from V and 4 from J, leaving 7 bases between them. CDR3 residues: CASSESSGYEQYF. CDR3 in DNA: TGCGCCAGCAGTGAGTCATCAGGGTACGAGCAGTACTTC.

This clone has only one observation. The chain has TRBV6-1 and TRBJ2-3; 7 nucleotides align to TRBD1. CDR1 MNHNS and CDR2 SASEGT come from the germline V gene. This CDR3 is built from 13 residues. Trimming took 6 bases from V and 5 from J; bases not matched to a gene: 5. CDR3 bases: TGTGCCAGCAGCGAGGGGGCTGGAGATACGCAGTATTTT. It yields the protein CASSEGAGDTQYF.

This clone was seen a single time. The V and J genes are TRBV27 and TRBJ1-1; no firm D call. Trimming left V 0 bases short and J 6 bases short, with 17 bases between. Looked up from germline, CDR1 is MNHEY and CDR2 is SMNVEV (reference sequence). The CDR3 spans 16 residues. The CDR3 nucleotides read TGTGCCAGCAGTTTATCCCCTCGCATGCCTAAAGCTGAAGCTTTCTTT. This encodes CASSLSPRMPKAEAFF.

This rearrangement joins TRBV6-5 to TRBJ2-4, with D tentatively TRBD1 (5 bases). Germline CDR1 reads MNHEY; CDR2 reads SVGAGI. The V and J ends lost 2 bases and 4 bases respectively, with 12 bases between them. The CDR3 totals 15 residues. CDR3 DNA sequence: TGTGCCAGCAGTTACATTTGGGGCGGAAAAAACATTCAGTACTTC. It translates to CASSYIWGGKNIQYF.

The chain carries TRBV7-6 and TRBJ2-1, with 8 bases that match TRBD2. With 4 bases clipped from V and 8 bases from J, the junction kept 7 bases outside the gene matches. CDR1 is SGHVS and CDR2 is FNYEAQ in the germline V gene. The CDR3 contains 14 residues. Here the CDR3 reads CASSSGTSTHEQFF. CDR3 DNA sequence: TGTGCCAGCAGCTCCGGGACTAGTACTCATGAGCAGTTCTTC.

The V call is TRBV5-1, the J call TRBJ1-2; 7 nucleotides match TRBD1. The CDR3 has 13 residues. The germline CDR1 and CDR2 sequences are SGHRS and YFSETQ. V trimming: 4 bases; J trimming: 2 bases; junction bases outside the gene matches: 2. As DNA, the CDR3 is TGCGCCAGCAGCCAGACAGGGAACTATGGCTACACCTTC. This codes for CASSQTGNYGYTF.

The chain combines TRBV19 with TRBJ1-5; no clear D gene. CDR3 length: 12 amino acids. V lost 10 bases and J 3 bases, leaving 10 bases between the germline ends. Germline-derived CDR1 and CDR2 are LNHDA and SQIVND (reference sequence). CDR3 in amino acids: CATGGYNQPQHF. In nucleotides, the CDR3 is TGTGCCACTGGAGGCTACAATCAGCCCCAGCATTTT.

In DNA form, the CDR3 reads TGTGCCTGGAGTGGGACAGGGTTGCCCGAAGCTTTCTTT. Amino acid sequence: CAWSGTGLPEAFF. The V gene is TRBV30, the J gene TRBJ1-1; TRBD1 aligns across 8 bases. From germline, CDR1 is GTSNPN and CDR2 SVGIG (reference sequence). This CDR3 is built from 13 residues. V dropped 1 base and J dropped 8; count of bases not matched to a gene: 6.

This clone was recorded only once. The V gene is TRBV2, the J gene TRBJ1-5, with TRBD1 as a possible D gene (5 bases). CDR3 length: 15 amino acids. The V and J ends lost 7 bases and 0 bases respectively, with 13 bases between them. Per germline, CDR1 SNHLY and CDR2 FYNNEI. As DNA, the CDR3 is TGTGCCAGCACGATGGGGCGAAATAGCAATCAGCCCCAGCATTTT. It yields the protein CASTMGRNSNQPQHF.